This T cell receptor beta chain appears in the sequencing data of a study of Ad26.COV2.S vaccination and SARS-CoV-2 variants. Study-wide background: The COV1001 Ad26.COV2.S trial arm included the donor. Once, or twice with 56 days between doses, Ad26.COV2.S was given intramuscularly.

Trimming removed 10 bases at V and 4 bases at J, with 11 bases between. The CDR3 is 12 amino acids. Regarding treatment: over 15 received Ad26.COV2.S at low or high dose, single or two shots; five or six received placebo; per-sample allocation not given. Repertoires come from day 63 after the first vaccine or placebo injection. The method was immunoSEQ multiplex PCR; TCRdb's version includes in-frame clones alone and lacks a portion of them. This table has about 400,000 clones, 80% to 90% appearing once. The sample was peripheral blood, taken in a trial of Ad26.COV2.S vaccine versus placebo. This TCR came from a person aged 18-65 years who received the Ad26.COV2.S COVID-19 vaccine or a placebo. This chain connects TRBV12-3 or TRBV12-4 to TRBJ2-1, with a tentative D call TRBD1 (6 bases). CDR3 DNA: TGTGCCACCATGGGGGCTTACAATGAGCAGTTCTTC. The encoded protein is CATMGAYNEQFF.